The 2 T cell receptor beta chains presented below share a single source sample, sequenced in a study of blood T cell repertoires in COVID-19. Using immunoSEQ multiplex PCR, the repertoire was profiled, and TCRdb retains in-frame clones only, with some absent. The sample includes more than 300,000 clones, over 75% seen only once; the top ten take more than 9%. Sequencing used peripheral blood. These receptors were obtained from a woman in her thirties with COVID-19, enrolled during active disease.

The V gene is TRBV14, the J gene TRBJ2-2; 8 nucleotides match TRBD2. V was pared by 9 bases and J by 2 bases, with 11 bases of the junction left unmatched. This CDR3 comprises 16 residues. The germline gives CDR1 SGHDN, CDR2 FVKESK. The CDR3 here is CASTPLAGPNTGELFF. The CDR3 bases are TGTGCCAGTACCCCTTTAGCGGGGCCCAACACCGGGGAGCTGTTTTTT.

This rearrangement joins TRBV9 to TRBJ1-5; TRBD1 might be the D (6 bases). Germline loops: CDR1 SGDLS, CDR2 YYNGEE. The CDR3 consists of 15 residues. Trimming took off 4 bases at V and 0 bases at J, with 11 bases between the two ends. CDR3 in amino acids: CASSRGQFSNQPQHF. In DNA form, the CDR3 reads TGTGCCAGCAGCCGCGGACAGTTTAGCAATCAGCCCCAGCATTTT.